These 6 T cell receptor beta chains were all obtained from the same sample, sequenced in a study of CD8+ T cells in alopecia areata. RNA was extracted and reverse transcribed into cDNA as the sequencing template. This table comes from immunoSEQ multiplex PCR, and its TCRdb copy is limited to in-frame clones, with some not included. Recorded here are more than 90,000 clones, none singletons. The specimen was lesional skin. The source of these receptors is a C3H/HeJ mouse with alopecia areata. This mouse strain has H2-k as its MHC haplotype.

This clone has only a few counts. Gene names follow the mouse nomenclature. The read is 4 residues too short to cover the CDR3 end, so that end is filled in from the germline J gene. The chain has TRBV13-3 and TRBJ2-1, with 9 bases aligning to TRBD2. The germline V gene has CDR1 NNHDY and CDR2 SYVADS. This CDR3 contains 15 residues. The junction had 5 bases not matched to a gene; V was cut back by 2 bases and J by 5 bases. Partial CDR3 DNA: TGTGCCAGCAGTGACCCGGGACTGGGTCATGCT. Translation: CASSDPGLGHA. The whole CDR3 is CASSDPGLGHAEQFF.

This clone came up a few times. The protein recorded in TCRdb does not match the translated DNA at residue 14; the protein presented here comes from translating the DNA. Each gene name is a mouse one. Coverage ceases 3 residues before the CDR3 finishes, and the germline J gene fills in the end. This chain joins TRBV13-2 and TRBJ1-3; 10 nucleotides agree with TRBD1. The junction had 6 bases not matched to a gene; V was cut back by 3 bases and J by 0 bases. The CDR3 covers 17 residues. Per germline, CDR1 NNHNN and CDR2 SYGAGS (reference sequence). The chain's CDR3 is CASGGTGGPGSGNTLYF. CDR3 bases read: TGTGCCAGCGGTGGGACAGGGGGTCCTGGTTCTGGAAATACG.

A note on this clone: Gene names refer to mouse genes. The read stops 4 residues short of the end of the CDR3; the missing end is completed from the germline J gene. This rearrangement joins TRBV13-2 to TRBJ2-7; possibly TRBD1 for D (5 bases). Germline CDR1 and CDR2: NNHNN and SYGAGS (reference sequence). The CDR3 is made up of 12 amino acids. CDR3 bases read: TGTGCCAGCGGTGAGGACATTTAT. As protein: CASGEDIY. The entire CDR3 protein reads CASGEDIYEQYF.

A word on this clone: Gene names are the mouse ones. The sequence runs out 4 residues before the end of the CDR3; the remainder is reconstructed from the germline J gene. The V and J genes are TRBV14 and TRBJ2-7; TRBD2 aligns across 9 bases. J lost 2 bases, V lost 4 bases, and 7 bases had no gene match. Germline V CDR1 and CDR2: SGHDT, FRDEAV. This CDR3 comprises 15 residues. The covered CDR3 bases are TGTGCCAGCAGTCCCTCTGGGGGGGGGACCTAT. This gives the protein CASSPSGGGTY. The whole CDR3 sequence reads CASSPSGGGTYEQYF.

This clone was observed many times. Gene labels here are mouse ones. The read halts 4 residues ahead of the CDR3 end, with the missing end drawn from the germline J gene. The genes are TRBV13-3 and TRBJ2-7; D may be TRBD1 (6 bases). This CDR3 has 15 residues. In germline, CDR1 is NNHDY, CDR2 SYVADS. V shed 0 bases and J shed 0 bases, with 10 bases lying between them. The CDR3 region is CASSDAGQNSYEQYF. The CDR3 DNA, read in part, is TGTGCCAGCAGTGATGCCGGACAGAACTCCTAT.

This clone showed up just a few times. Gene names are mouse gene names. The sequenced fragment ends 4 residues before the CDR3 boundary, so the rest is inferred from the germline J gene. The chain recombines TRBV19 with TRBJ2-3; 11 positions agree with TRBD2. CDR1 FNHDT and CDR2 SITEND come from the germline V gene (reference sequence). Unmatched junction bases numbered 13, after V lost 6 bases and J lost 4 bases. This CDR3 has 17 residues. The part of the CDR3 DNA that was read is TGTGCCAGCATCCTCGACTGGGGGGGAGAGAGTCCAGAA. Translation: CASILDWGGESPE. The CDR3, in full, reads CASILDWGGESPETLYF.